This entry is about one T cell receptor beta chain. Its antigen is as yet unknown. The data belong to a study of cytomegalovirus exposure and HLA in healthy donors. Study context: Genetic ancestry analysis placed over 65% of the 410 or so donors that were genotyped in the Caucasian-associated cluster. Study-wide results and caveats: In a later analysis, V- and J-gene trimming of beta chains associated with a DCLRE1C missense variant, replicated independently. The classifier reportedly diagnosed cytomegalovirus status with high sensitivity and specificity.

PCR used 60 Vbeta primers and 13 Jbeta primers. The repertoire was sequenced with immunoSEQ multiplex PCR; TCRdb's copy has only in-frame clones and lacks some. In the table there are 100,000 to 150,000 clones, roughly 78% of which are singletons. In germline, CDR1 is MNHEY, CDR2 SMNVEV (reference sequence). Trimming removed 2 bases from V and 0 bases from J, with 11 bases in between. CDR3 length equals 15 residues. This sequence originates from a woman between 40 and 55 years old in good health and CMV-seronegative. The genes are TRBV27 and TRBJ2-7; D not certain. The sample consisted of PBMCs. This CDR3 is CASSLSGGVSYEQYF. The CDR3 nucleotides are TGTGCCAGCAGTTTAAGTGGCGGAGTCTCCTACGAGCAGTACTTC.